The 9 T cell receptor beta chains presented below share a single source sample, sequenced in a study of tumor-infiltrating lymphocytes in localized non-small cell lung cancer. Clones were read by immunoSEQ multiplex PCR, and TCRdb kept only the in-frame ones, dropping some. The sample has about 10,000 clones, roughly 80% seen once. Sequences were obtained from uninvolved lung tissue not adjacent to the tumor. The receptors derive from a human donor with non-small cell lung cancer.

The rearrangement links TRBV28 to TRBJ1-5, with 10 positions matching TRBD1. In germline, CDR1 is MDHEN, CDR2 SYDVKM. The CDR3 contains 15 residues. With V trimmed by 5 bases and J by 6 bases, 7 bases remained unmatched. The CDR3 spells CASSTRDRGFQPQHF. DNA for the CDR3: TGTGCCAGCAGTACCCGGGACAGGGGCTTTCAGCCCCAGCATTTT.

The rearrangement links TRBV18 to TRBJ1-2; no definite D call. This CDR3 contains 16 residues. The V and J ends lost 3 bases and 0 bases respectively, with 14 bases between them. CDR1 and CDR2 (germline): KGHSH, LQKENI. In nucleotides, the CDR3 is TGTGCCAGCTCACCTAAGGTTGCCCCGACTAACTATGGCTACACCTTC. It codes for CASSPKVAPTNYGYTF.

The chain has TRBV19 and TRBJ1-5; 8 bases map to TRBD1. This CDR3 is built from 15 residues. J was trimmed by 7 bases and V by 6 bases; bases with no gene match: 11. The germline V gene has CDR1 LNHDA and CDR2 SQIVND (reference sequence). CDR3 sequence: CASRPTGASGQPQHF. CDR3 coding DNA: TGTGCCAGTAGGCCGACAGGGGCGTCGGGACAGCCCCAGCATTTT.

This clone has only a few counts. This rearrangement joins TRBV11-3 to TRBJ2-7; D uncertain. Trimming left V 1 base short and J 6 bases short, with 10 bases between. CDR3 length equals 13 residues. The germline V gene has CDR1 SGHNT and CDR2 YENEEA. The CDR3 region is CASSLGPSAEQYF. In DNA, the CDR3 is TGTGCCAGCAGCTTAGGACCGTCCGCCGAGCAGTACTTC.

The chain joins TRBV29-1 to TRBJ2-5; D unclear. Germline V gene sequence: CDR1 SQVTM, CDR2 ANQGSEA. CDR3 size: 13 residues. V gave up 3 bases and J gave up 2 bases, with 10 bases separating them. The CDR3 spells CSVDGRSQETQYF. The CDR3 DNA sequence: TGCAGCGTTGATGGGCGATCACAAGAGACCCAGTACTTC.

J is TRBJ2-7 and V is TRBV7-2, with a tentative D call TRBD1 (6 bases). The V gene lost 6 bases and the J gene lost 2 bases, with 23 bases spanning the gap. This CDR3 comprises 17 residues. Germline CDR1 SGHTA, CDR2 FQGNSA. The CDR3 region is CASRRQAAPPNTYEQYF. CDR3 in DNA: TGTGCCAGCAGACGACAGGCCGCACCTCCGAACACCTACGAGCAGTACTTC.

The V call is TRBV19, the J call TRBJ2-7; 7 bases fit TRBD1. The CDR3 contains 15 residues. CDR1 and CDR2 from the germline V gene are LNHDA and SQIVND (reference sequence). J was trimmed by 6 bases and V by 6 bases; bases with no gene match: 14. The CDR3 DNA reads TGTGCCAGTAGCTCTAACGTAGGGGGCTACGGCGAGCAGTACTTC. Amino acids: CASSSNVGGYGEQYF.

This sequence joins TRBV19 and TRBJ1-2; D ambiguous. Germline CDR1 is LNHDA and CDR2 is SQIVND (reference sequence). V dropped 1 base and J dropped 4 bases, with 13 bases sitting between them. There are 15 residues in the CDR3. The CDR3 DNA follows: TGTGCCAGTAGTATAGGACCCTCGGGCAGCTATGGCTACACCTTC. Protein sequence: CASSIGPSGSYGYTF.

The genes are TRBV6-1 and TRBJ2-5; D is ambiguous. CDR1 is MNHNS, CDR2 SASEGT, per germline. The germline V and J ends were trimmed by 5 bases and 3 bases, with 4 bases remaining between them. This CDR3 has 11 amino acids. The CDR3 sequence is CASSFKETQYF. CDR3 DNA sequence: TGTGCCAGCAGTTTCAAAGAGACCCAGTACTTC.